Following are 22 T cell receptor beta chains from one sample sequenced in a study of regulatory T cells in long-lasting Graves disease. Arm-PCR of CDR3 regions and iRepertoire HTBI primers were used to build TCR beta libraries. Via MiXCR, TCRdb re-called the multiplex PCR reads, giving one row per CDR3 protein. The data contain some 430,000 distinct CDR3 sequences, approximately 21% of them singletons. Time point: persistent/refractory GD, antithyroid drugs over 5 years with positive TRAb. From RNA extracted from PBMCs, the TCR library was made. This material consisted of peripheral blood mononuclear cells (PBMCs), taken when the disease was refractory, from a patient treated with antithyroid drugs. These TCRs come from a female donor with Graves disease.

The V gene is TRBV27, the J gene TRBJ2-7, with a tentative D call TRBD2 (6 bases). Trimming took 3 bases from V and 5 from J, leaving 11 bases between them. Germline CDR1 reads MNHEY; CDR2 reads SMNVEV (reference sequence). The CDR3 totals 13 residues. This CDR3 is CASSLGGSNEQYF. CDR3 coding DNA: TGTGCCAGCAGTTTGGGAGGATCGAACGAGCAGTACTTC.

The CDR3 sequence: CASSQVTGSVKNIQYF. The DNA of the CDR3 is TGCGCCAGCAGCCAAGTGACAGGGTCAGTCAAAAACATTCAGTACTTC. V and J are TRBV4-1 and TRBJ2-4; 7 bases are a match to TRBD1. Germline V gene data show CDR1 as MGHRA and CDR2 as YSYEKL. This CDR3 comprises 16 residues. V shed 1 base, J shed 3 bases, and the junction held 6 bases outside the gene matches.

This clonotype was detected a few times. The chain joins TRBV5-1 to TRBJ2-3, with D uncertain. CDR1 SGHRS and CDR2 YFSETQ come from the germline V gene. The CDR3 contains 12 residues. V dropped 4 bases and J dropped 0 bases, with 3 bases sitting between them. The DNA for the CDR3 is TGCGCCAGCAGCGATAGCACAGATACGCAGTATTTT. The encoded protein is CASSDSTDTQYF.

The genes are TRBV5-1 and TRBJ1-2; D may be TRBD1 (5 bases). V was pared by 3 bases and J by 8 bases, with 23 bases between. Germline assignment: CDR1 SGHRS and CDR2 YFSETQ. The CDR3 runs to 16 residues. The CDR3 spells CASSSTPDSRSRGYTF. CDR3 DNA: TGCGCCAGCAGCTCAACCCCCGACAGTCGGAGTCGGGGCTACACCTTC.

This clonotype has a count of ten or more. The chain joins TRBV6-5 to TRBJ1-2, with unresolved D. The CDR3 length is 16 residues. V was cut by 2 bases and J by 2 bases, with 15 bases left in between. Per the germline V gene, CDR1 is MNHEY and CDR2 is SVGAGI. The CDR3 sequence: CASSYGLGRANYGYTF. The CDR3 nucleotides are TGTGCCAGCAGTTACGGTCTCGGCAGAGCGAACTATGGCTACACCTTC.

This clonotype was detected ten times or more. The chain uses TRBV6-1 and TRBJ2-7, with 10 bases aligning to TRBD2. Germline values: CDR1 MNHNS, CDR2 SASEGT. CDR3 length equals 14 residues. V gave up 5 bases and J gave up 6 bases; unmatched junction bases: 7. This CDR3 is CASSPGLATGEQYF. CDR3 sequence (DNA): TGTGCCAGCAGTCCGGGACTAGCGACGGGCGAGCAGTACTTC.

This clonotype showed up just a few times. The chain employs TRBV15 and TRBJ1-2; TRBD1 might be the D (5 bases). V was trimmed by 0 bases and J by 2 bases, leaving 13 bases between them. Germline-derived CDR1 and CDR2 are LNHNV and YYDKDF (reference sequence). CDR3 size: 16 residues. CDR3 amino acids: CATSRDYDGTNYGYTF. In DNA form, the CDR3 reads TGTGCCACCAGCAGAGATTATGACGGGACGAACTATGGCTACACCTTC.

The V call is TRBV28, the J call TRBJ2-1; 7 bases align to TRBD2. Germline CDR1 reads MDHEN; CDR2 reads SYDVKM. V dropped 6 bases and J dropped 9; count of bases not matched to a gene: 11. The CDR3 has 14 residues. The CDR3 loop is CASSPRRGLTEQFF. The CDR3 nucleotides are TGTGCCAGCAGCCCACGGAGGGGACTAACTGAGCAGTTCTTC.

Notes on this clonotype: A junction end diverges from the germline sequence, so it may reflect a read error. The gene calls are TRBV29-1 and TRBJ2-1; D possibly uses TRBD1 or TRBD2 (5 bases each). Germline-derived CDR1 and CDR2 are SQVTM and ANQGSEA. The CDR3 consists of 14 residues. The CDR3 sequence is CSVVSGRGYDEQFF. DNA of the CDR3: TGCAGCGTGGTCAGCGGAAGGGGCTACGATGAGCAGTTCTTC.

The chain has TRBV19 and TRBJ1-5, with D unclear. V was cut by 7 bases and J by 7 bases, with 17 bases left in between. The CDR3 spans 14 residues. The germline gives CDR1 LNHDA, CDR2 SQIVND (reference sequence). The CDR3, as DNA: TGTGCCAGTACCACGGACGGATACGCACAGCCCCAGCATTTT. Translation gives CASTTDGYAQPQHF.

In its sample, this clonotype was seen many times. V usage is TRBV12-3 or TRBV12-4 and J usage is TRBJ1-1; 7 bases are shared with TRBD1. V was pared by 4 bases and J by 1 base, with 3 bases of the junction left unmatched. CDR3 length equals 14 residues. The DNA for the CDR3 is TGTGCCAGCAGTTCAGAGGGGGCGAACACTGAAGCTTTCTTT. This encodes CASSSEGANTEAFF.

Comments on this clonotype: This is likely an artifact of a read error, given a far larger clone one base away. The chain recombines TRBV12-3 or TRBV12-4 with TRBJ1-2; 7 bases are shared with TRBD1. CDR3 length equals 12 residues. V lost 6 bases, J lost 9 bases, and 7 bases stayed unmatched. CDR3 nucleotides: TGTGCCAGCAGCCGGACAGGATATAGCTACACCTTC. Translating gives CASSRTGYSYTF.

At least ten counts were recorded for this clonotype. The gene calls are TRBV7-3 and TRBJ1-1, with 7 bases aligning to TRBD1. CDR3 size: 16 residues. Trimming removed 2 bases from V and 3 bases from J; junction bases left unmatched: 9. The germline CDR1 and CDR2 sequences are SGHTA and FQGTGA. This chain's CDR3 is CASSLDERTGDTEAFF. CDR3 sequence (DNA): TGTGCCAGCAGCTTAGACGAGAGGACAGGAGACACTGAAGCTTTCTTT.

The gene calls are TRBV6-2 or TRBV6-3 and TRBJ2-3; D might be TRBD2 (7 bases). The CDR3 is made up of 17 amino acids. Deletions cut 6 bases from V and 2 bases from J, with 21 bases between. From germline, CDR1 is MNHEY and CDR2 SVGEGT. CDR3 sequence: CASSHPRGAGPTDTQYF. CDR3 coding DNA: TGTGCCAGCAGCCATCCCAGGGGAGCGGGACCCACAGATACGCAGTATTTT.

Concerning this clonotype itself: This could be a read error, since a much larger clone is one nucleotide away. Here the CDR3 DNA reads TGTGCCAGCAGCATGACCGACAGGAACACTGAAGCTTTCTTT. It translates to CASSMTDRNTEAFF. This chain joins TRBV7-8 and TRBJ1-1; a possible D gene is TRBD1 (5 bases). Trimming pared 5 bases from V and 1 base from J, leaving 11 bases between. Germline V lookup: CDR1 SGHVS, CDR2 FQNEAQ. The CDR3 totals 14 residues.

This chain uses TRBV2 with TRBJ2-2, with 8 bases fitting TRBD2. The length of the CDR3 is 16 residues. Per the germline V gene, CDR1 is SNHLY and CDR2 is FYNNEI. V shed 1 base and J 2 bases; nucleotides not matched to a gene: 3. CDR3: CASSEDGRGNTGELFF. Written as DNA, the CDR3 is TGTGCCAGCAGTGAAGACGGGAGGGGTAACACCGGGGAGCTGTTTTTT.

This clonotype was counted many times. The chain links TRBV20-1 to TRBJ2-5, with TRBD2 identical over 13 bases. The CDR3 is made up of 14 amino acids. After removal of 6 bases from V and 2 bases from J, the junction contained 3 bases not matched to a gene. Germline V gives CDR1 DFQATT, CDR2 SNEGSKA (reference sequence). CDR3 sequence reads: CSAGLAGKQETQYF. CDR3 DNA: TGCAGTGCGGGACTAGCGGGGAAACAAGAGACCCAGTACTTC.

A few counts support this clonotype. The chain joins TRBV19 to TRBJ2-5; the D gene is possibly TRBD2 (5 bases). Trimming pared 1 base from V and 5 bases from J, leaving 14 bases between. Germline V gene lookup returns CDR1 LNHDA and CDR2 SQIVND (reference sequence). The CDR3 runs to 15 residues. The CDR3 loop reads CASSIAPSLSETQYF. The CDR3 DNA reads as TGTGCCAGTAGTATAGCTCCTAGCTTGTCGGAGACCCAGTACTTC.

This clonotype was found many times. The chain links TRBV7-8 to TRBJ2-7; either TRBD1 or TRBD2 may fit D (6 bases each). CDR3 size: 15 residues. Germline CDR1 reads SGHVS; CDR2 reads FQNEAQ. V lost 5 bases, J lost 2 bases, and 16 bases lay in between. CDR3 DNA: TGTGCCAGCAGCCCCTTCGGGGGCCGAACCTACGAGCAGTACTTC. Its protein is CASSPFGGRTYEQYF.

The table lists this clonotype with many counts. The chain joins TRBV6-1 to TRBJ2-7; D gene ambiguous. The CDR3 contains 13 residues. Germline V gene lookup returns CDR1 MNHNS and CDR2 SASEGT. The V end was cut by 4 bases, the J end by 4 bases, with 11 bases between. The CDR3 bases are TGTGCCAGCAGTGCGGGTCAGGCTTACGAGCAGTACTTC. Amino acid sequence: CASSAGQAYEQYF.

There are many counts of this clonotype. The rearrangement uses TRBV30 and TRBJ1-1, with 8 bases fitting TRBD1. Losses at the gene ends were 5 bases for V and 4 bases for J; bases not matched to a gene: 6. The CDR3 spans 13 residues. CDR1 and CDR2 from the germline V gene are GTSNPN and SVGIG (reference sequence). The CDR3 here is CAWDRGGGTEAFF. CDR3 nucleotides: TGTGCCTGGGACAGGGGAGGTGGCACTGAAGCTTTCTTT.

This clonotype has a handful of counts. The rearrangement links TRBV10-3 to TRBJ2-7; no definite D call. Trimming shortened V by 0 bases and J by 6 bases, and 12 bases separated the two germline ends. Germline values: CDR1 ENHRY, CDR2 SYGVKD. The CDR3 consists of 14 residues. The CDR3 DNA sequence: TGTGCCATCAGTGAGTCGACCGCCAAGGCCGAGCAGTACTTC. It yields the protein CAISESTAKAEQYF.